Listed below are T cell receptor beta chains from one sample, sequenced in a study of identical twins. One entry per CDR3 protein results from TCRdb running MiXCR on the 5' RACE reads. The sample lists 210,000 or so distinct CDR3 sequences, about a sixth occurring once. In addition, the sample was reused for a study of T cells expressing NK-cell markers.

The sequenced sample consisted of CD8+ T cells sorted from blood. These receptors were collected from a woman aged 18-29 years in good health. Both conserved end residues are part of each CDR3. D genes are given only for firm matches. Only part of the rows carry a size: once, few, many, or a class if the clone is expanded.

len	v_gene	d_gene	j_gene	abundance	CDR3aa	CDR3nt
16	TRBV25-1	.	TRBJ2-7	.	CASSEVGQRWTHEQYF	TGTGCCAGCAGTGAAGTGGGGCAGCGGTGGACCCACGAGCAGTACTTC
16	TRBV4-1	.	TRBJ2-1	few	CASSQVGGGDSNEQFF	TGCGCCAGCAGCCAGGTGGGCGGGGGCGATAGCAATGAGCAGTTCTTC
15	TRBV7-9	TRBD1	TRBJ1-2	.	CASSPPGQGFYGYTF	TGTGCCAGCAGCCCGCCCGGACAGGGCTTCTATGGCTACACCTTC
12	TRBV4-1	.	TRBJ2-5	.	CASSQSGETQYF	TGCGCCAGCAGCCAGAGCGGGGAGACCCAGTACTTC
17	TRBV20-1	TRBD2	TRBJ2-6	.	CSARDGGGASGANVLTF	TGCAGTGCTAGGGACGGCGGGGGGGCCTCTGGGGCCAACGTCCTGACTTTC
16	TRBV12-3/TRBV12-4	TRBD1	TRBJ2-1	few	CASSFRLRGLGNEQFF	TGTGCCAGCAGTTTTAGGTTGAGGGGGCTTGGCAATGAGCAGTTCTTC
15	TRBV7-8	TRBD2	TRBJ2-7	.	CASSPRGAGNNEQYF	TGTGCCAGCAGCCCCCGAGGAGCGGGAAACAACGAGCAGTACTTC
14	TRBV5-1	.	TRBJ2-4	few	CASSPDLAKNIQYF	TGCGCCAGCAGCCCGGATTTAGCCAAAAACATTCAGTACTTC
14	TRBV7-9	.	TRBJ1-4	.	CASSLSAANEKLFF	TGTGCCAGCAGCTTAAGTGCAGCGAATGAAAAACTGTTTTTT
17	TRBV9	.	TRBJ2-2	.	CASSLHSGAPNTGELFF	TGTGCCAGCAGCCTCCACTCAGGGGCCCCGAACACCGGGGAGCTGTTTTTT
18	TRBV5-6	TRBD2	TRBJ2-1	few	CASSSRPGLAGGSDEQFF	TGTGCCAGCAGCTCCCGACCGGGACTAGCGGGTGGTAGCGATGAGCAGTTCTTC
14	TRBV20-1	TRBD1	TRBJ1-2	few	CSASEGGGNYGYTF	TGCAGTGCCTCCGAAGGGGGCGGTAACTATGGCTACACCTTC
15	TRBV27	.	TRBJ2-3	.	CASKPRTGSTDTQYF	TGTGCCAGCAAGCCCCGAACGGGGAGCACAGATACGCAGTATTTT
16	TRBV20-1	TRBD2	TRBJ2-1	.	CSARAPGTSILNEQFF	TGCAGTGCTAGGGCTCCCGGGACTAGTATACTCAATGAGCAGTTCTTC
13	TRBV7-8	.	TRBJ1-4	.	CASSSGHPEKLFF	TGTGCCAGCAGCTCGGGACACCCTGAAAAACTGTTTTTT
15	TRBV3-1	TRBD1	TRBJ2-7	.	CASSQDRTGAYEQYF	TGTGCCAGCAGCCAAGATCGGACAGGCGCCTACGAGCAGTACTTC
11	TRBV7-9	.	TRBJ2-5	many	CASSRSGSQYF	TGTGCCAGCAGCCGGTCGGGGTCCCAGTACTTC
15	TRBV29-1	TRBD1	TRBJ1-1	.	CSVGGQWTGVTEAFF	TGCAGCGTTGGCGGGCAATGGACAGGGGTCACTGAAGCTTTCTTT
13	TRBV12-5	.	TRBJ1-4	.	CASGSSGNEKLFF	TGTGCTAGTGGTTCTTCAGGGAATGAAAAACTGTTTTTT
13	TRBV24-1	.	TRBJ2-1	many	CATRRGSGDEQFF	TGTGCCACCAGGAGGGGTTCGGGCGATGAGCAGTTCTTC
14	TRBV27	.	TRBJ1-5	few	CASSSYDYNQPQHF	TGTGCCAGCAGTTCGTACGACTACAATCAGCCCCAGCATTTT
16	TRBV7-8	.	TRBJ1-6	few	CASSFTPRDYNSPLHF	TGTGCCAGCAGCTTTACCCCCCGGGACTATAATTCACCCCTCCACTTT
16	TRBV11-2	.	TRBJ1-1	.	CASSLTPAGMNTEAFF	TGTGCCAGCAGCTTAACGCCGGCGGGGATGAACACTGAAGCTTTCTTT
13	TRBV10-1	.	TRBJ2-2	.	CASLDGDTGELFF	TGCGCCAGCCTTGACGGAGACACCGGGGAGCTGTTTTTT
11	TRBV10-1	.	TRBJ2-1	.	CASGTSDEQFF	TGCGCCAGCGGTACTAGTGATGAGCAGTTCTTC
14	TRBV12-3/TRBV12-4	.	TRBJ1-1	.	CASTLEGGGTEAFF	TGTGCCAGCACCCTGGAGGGCGGTGGCACTGAAGCTTTCTTT
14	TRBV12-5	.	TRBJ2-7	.	CASEDTQGRWEQYF	TGTGCTAGTGAGGACACGCAAGGTCGGTGGGAGCAGTACTTC
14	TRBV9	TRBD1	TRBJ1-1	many	CASSAGQGNTEAFF	TGTGCCAGCAGCGCTGGACAGGGGAACACTGAAGCTTTCTTT
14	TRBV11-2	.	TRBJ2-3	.	CASSFRRVTDTQYF	TGTGCCAGCAGCTTCCGCAGGGTAACAGATACGCAGTATTTT
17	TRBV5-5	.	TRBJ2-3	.	CASSIRSTDSSTDTQYF	TGTGCCAGCAGCATCCGGAGTACCGACAGTAGCACAGATACGCAGTATTTT
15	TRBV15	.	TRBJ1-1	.	CATSRDRAVNTEAFF	TGTGCCACCAGCAGAGATCGTGCAGTGAACACTGAAGCTTTCTTT
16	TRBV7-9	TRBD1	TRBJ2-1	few	CASRRPRDSSYNEQFF	TGTGCCAGCAGAAGACCGAGGGACAGCTCCTACAATGAGCAGTTCTTC
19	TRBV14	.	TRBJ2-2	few	CASSQTTKRTLTNTGELFF	TGTGCCAGCAGCCAGACAACAAAGCGGACCCTCACGAACACCGGGGAGCTGTTTTTT
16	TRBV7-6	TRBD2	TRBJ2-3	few	CASSFRLAGGTDTQYF	TGTGCCAGCAGTTTCCGACTAGCGGGAGGAACAGATACGCAGTATTTT
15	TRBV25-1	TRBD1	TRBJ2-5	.	CASSESGTGVETQYF	TGTGCCAGCAGTGAATCCGGGACAGGGGTTGAGACCCAGTACTTC
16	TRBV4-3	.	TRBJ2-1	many	CASSQVGLSSYNEQFF	TGCGCCAGCAGCCAAGTCGGGTTGAGCTCCTACAATGAGCAGTTCTTC
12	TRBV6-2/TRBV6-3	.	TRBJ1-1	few	CASSYPGGEAFF	TGTGCCAGCAGTTACCCGGGCGGTGAAGCTTTCTTT
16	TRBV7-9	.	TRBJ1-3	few	CASSLFGLRSGNTIYF	TGTGCCAGCAGCTTATTCGGGCTGAGGTCTGGAAACACCATATATTTT
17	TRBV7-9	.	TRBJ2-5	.	CASSASSGTPIQETQYF	TGTGCCAGCAGCGCCTCCTCCGGGACTCCCATCCAAGAGACCCAGTACTTC
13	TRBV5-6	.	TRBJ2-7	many	CASSSGTTYEQYF	TGTGCCAGCAGCTCGGGGACCACCTACGAGCAGTACTTC
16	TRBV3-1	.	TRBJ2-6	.	CASSQNYGAGANVLTF	TGTGCCAGCAGCCAAAACTACGGGGCAGGGGCCAACGTCCTGACTTTC
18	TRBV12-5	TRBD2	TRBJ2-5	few	CASGYPTSGGAHQETQYF	TGTGCTAGTGGTTACCCGACTAGCGGGGGGGCCCACCAAGAGACCCAGTACTTC
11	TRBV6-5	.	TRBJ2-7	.	CASRTWSEQYF	TGTGCCAGCAGAACATGGAGCGAGCAGTACTTC
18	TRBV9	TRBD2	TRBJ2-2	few	CASAPKLAGFSRTGELFF	TGTGCCAGCGCACCCAAGCTAGCGGGATTCTCTCGGACCGGGGAGCTGTTTTTT
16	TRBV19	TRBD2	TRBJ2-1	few	CASSILAGVFYNEQFF	TGTGCCAGTAGTATACTAGCGGGTGTCTTCTACAATGAGCAGTTCTTC
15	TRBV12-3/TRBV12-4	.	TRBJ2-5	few	CASSLLEGRQETQYF	TGTGCCAGCAGTTTATTGGAGGGCCGACAAGAGACCCAGTACTTC
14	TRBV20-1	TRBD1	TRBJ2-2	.	CSARGTGGTGELFF	TGCAGTGCTAGAGGGACAGGGGGCACCGGGGAGCTGTTTTTT
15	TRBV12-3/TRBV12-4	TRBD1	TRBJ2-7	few	CASSFDRGPTYEQYF	TGTGCCAGCAGTTTCGACAGGGGGCCCACCTACGAGCAGTACTTC
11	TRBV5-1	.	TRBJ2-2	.	CASGGQGELFF	TGCGCCAGCGGTGGGCAAGGGGAGCTGTTTTTT
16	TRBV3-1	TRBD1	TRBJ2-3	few	CASSRRRTGWKDTQYF	TGTGCCAGCAGCAGACGTCGGACAGGGTGGAAGGATACGCAGTATTTT
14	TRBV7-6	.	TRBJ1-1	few	CASSLEGTGTEAFF	TGTGCCAGCAGCTTAGAGGGTACGGGAACTGAAGCTTTCTTT
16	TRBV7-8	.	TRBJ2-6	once	CASRYRGGTGANVLTF	TGTGCCAGCAGATACAGAGGGGGTACTGGGGCCAACGTCCTGACTTTC